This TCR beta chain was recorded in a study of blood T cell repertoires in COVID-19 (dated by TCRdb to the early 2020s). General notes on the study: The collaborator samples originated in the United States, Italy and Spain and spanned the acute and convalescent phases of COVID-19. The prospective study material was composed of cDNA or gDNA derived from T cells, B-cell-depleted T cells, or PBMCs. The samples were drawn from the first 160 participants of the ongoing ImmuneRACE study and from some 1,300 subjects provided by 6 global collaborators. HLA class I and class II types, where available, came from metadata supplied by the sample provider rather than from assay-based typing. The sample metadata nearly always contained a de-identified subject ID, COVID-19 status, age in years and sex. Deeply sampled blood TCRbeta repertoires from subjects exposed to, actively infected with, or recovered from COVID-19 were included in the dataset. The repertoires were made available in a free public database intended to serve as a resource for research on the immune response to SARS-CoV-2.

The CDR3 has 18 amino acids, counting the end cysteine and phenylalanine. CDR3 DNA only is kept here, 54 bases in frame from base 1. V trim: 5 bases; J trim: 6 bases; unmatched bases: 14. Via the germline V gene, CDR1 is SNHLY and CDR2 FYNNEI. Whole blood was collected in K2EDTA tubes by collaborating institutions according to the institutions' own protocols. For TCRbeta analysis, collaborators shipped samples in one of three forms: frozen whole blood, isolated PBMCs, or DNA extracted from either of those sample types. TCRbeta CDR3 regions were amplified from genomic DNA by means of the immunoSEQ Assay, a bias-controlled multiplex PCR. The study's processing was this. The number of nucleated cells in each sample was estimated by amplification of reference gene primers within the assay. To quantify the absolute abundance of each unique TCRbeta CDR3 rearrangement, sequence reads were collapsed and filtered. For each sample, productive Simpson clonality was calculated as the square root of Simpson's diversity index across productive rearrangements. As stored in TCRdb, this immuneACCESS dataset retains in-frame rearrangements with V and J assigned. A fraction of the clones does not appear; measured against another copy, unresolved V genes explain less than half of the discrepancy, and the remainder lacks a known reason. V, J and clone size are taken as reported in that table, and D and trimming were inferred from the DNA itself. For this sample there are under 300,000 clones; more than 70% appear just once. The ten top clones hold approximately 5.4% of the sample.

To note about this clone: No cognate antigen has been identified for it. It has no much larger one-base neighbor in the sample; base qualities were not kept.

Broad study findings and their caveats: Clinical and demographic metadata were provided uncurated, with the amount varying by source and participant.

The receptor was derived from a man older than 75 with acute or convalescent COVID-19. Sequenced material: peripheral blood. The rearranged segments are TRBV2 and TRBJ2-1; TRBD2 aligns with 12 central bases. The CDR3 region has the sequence CASSRLAGGPRVGNEQFF. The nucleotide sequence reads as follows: TGTGCCAGCAGTCGGCTAGCGGGAGGGCCAAGGGTAGGCAATGAGCAGTTCTTC.